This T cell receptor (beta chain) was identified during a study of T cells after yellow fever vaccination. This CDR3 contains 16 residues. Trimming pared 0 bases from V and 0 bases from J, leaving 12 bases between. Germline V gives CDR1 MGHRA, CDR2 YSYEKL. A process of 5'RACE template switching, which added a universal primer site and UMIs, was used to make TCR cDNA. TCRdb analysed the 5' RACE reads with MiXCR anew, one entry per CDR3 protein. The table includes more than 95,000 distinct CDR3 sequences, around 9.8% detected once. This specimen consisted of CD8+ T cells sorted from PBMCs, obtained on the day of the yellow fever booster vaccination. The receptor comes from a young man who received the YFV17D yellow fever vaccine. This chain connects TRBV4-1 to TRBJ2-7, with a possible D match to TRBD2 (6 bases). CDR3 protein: CASSQDWAGTSYEQYF. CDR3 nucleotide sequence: TGCGCCAGCAGCCAAGATTGGGCGGGGACCTCCTACGAGCAGTACTTC.